The 26 T cell receptor beta chains reported below all come from one sample, sequenced in a study of early T cells in non-severe SARS-CoV-2 infection. Using its own MiXCR run on the 5' RACE reads, TCRdb lists one record per CDR3 protein. The table includes roughly 16,000 distinct CDR3 sequences, approximately 5.4% detected once. The input for sequencing was whole blood, taken at baseline. These TCRs come from an adult who was a healthcare worker with PCR-confirmed SARS-CoV-2 infection or an uninfected control (not recorded which).

This clonotype was seen repeatedly, ten times or more. The chain recombines TRBV4-1 with TRBJ1-3; D is unresolved. The V gene's germline CDR1 is MGHRA and CDR2 YSYEKL. V was cut by 0 bases and J by 3 bases, with 15 bases left in between. There are 17 residues in the CDR3. For the CDR3, the DNA is TGCGCCAGCAGCCAAGATCCAGGAGCTGATTTTGGAAACACCATATATTTT. Translated: CASSQDPGADFGNTIYF.

In its sample, this clonotype was seen many times. Sequence at one end of the junction differs from germline and may be a read error. DNA for the CDR3: TGCAGCGTTGAAGAGTACGACGGGCTTGTCTTT. This gives the protein CSVEEYDGLVF. The genes are TRBV29-1 and TRBJ1-1; no definite D call. Germline CDR1 and CDR2: SQVTM and ANQGSEA. The CDR3 totals 11 residues. The whole variable domain, filled in from reference TRBV29-1 and TRBJ1-1, reads SAVISQKPSRDICQRGTSLTIQCQVDSQVTMMFWYRQQPGQSLTLIATANQGSEATYESGFVIDKFPISRPNLTFSTLTVSNMSPEDSSIYLCSVEEYDGLVFGQGTRLTVV.

This clonotype showed up many times. This chain uses TRBV4-3 with TRBJ2-7; D might be TRBD2 (6 bases). The germline gives CDR1 LGHNA, CDR2 YSLEER. V gave up 0 bases and J gave up 3 bases, with 9 bases separating them. This CDR3 is 14 amino acids long. CDR3 in amino acids: CASSQDGRGYEQYF. As DNA, the CDR3 is TGCGCCAGCAGCCAAGACGGGCGGGGCTACGAGCAGTACTTC.

By its share, this clonotype is medium-sized. The chain has TRBV29-1 and TRBJ2-7, with D perhaps TRBD2 (5 bases). Germline CDR1 reads SQVTM; CDR2 reads ANQGSEA. The CDR3 length is 12 residues. Trimming pared 5 bases from V and 5 bases from J, leaving 13 bases between. CDR3 sequence: CSVQRAGNEQYF. Written as DNA, the CDR3 is TGCAGCGTTCAGAGGGCGGGCAACGAGCAGTACTTC.

This clonotype has a handful of counts. The chain joins TRBV28 to TRBJ2-2; weak D call: TRBD2 (7 bases). V gave up 6 bases and J gave up 1 base, with 12 bases separating them. This CDR3 comprises 15 residues. The germline V gene has CDR1 MDHEN and CDR2 SYDVKM. For the CDR3, the DNA is TGTGCCAGCAGGACGGGGGGCGAGAACACCGGGGAGCTGTTTTTT. Translating gives CASRTGGENTGELFF.

This clonotype was picked up many times. The gene calls are TRBV6-5 and TRBJ2-2; 12 bases match TRBD1. Germline-derived CDR1 and CDR2 are MNHEY and SVGAGI. V lost 9 bases and J lost 5; bases outside the gene matches: 7. The CDR3 has 15 residues. CDR3 in amino acids: CASSRDRGRTGELFF. CDR3 DNA: TGTGCCAGTAGTCGGGACAGGGGGCGTACCGGGGAGCTGTTTTTT.

This clonotype was seen ten or more times. The CDR3 bases are TGTGCCTGGAGAGAAGGGCTCTATAATTCACCCCTCCACTTT. Translation gives CAWREGLYNSPLHF. The rearrangement links TRBV30 to TRBJ1-6; no clear D gene. V was clipped by 3 bases and J by 3 bases, with 9 bases between them. There are 14 residues in the CDR3. Germline CDR1 and CDR2: GTSNPN and SVGIG (reference sequence).

In this sample, this clonotype turned up a few times. The CDR3 protein is CASSDELTHGYTF. CDR3 coding DNA: TGTGCCAGCAGTGACGAACTCACCCATGGCTACACCTTC. V usage is TRBV6-4 and J usage is TRBJ1-2, with D uncertain. With 2 bases removed from V and 6 bases from J, the gap between germline ends came to 10 bases. Germline V gene sequence: CDR1 MRHNA, CDR2 SNTAGT. The CDR3 loop spans 13 amino acids.

This clonotype was counted ten times or more. The gene calls are TRBV18 and TRBJ1-1, with D uncertain. The CDR3 is made up of 12 amino acids. Germline loops: CDR1 KGHSH, CDR2 LQKENI. Trimming stripped 8 bases from V and 0 bases from J, with 7 bases between. The CDR3 loop is CASAYLNTEAFF. DNA for the CDR3: TGTGCCAGCGCATATTTGAACACTGAAGCTTTCTTT.

With respect to this clonotype: This may be a read error: a much more frequent sequence differs by one nucleotide. This chain connects TRBV18 to TRBJ1-5; D gene unclear. The germline V gene has CDR1 KGHSH and CDR2 LQKENI. The CDR3 spans 14 residues. Trimming took off 9 bases at V and 0 bases at J, with 12 bases between the two ends. The CDR3 bases are TGTGCCAGATCAACGGACGGTAGCAATCAGCCCCAGCATTTT. It yields the protein CARSTDGSNQPQHF.

This clonotype was detected ten times or more. This chain connects TRBV20-1 to TRBJ2-5; no reliable D call. Germline V gene lookup returns CDR1 DFQATT and CDR2 SNEGSKA (reference sequence). This CDR3 contains 12 residues. V shed 4 bases and J shed 0 bases, with 6 bases lying between them. CDR3 protein: CSAIGYQETQYF. The DNA for the CDR3 is TGCAGTGCTATTGGGTACCAAGAGACCCAGTACTTC.

This rearrangement joins TRBV9 to TRBJ2-5, with D perhaps given as TRBD1 or TRBD2 (6 bases each). V gave up 3 bases and J gave up 7 bases, with 19 bases separating them. Germline V gene lookup returns CDR1 SGDLS and CDR2 YYNGEE. This CDR3 is built from 15 residues. Here the CDR3 reads CASSATGGGEGTQYF. The CDR3 nucleotides read TGTGCCAGCAGCGCAACAGGAGGGGGTGAAGGGACCCAGTACTTC.

There are a few counts of this clonotype. This chain links TRBV11-2 with TRBJ2-5; weak D call: TRBD1 (5 bases). The germline V gene has CDR1 SGHAT and CDR2 FQNNGV. The CDR3 is 14 residues long. With 5 bases removed from V and 5 bases from J, the gap between germline ends came to 15 bases. This chain's CDR3 is CASSQKNHRETQYF. The CDR3 nucleotides are TGTGCCAGCAGCCAGAAAAACCACAGGGAGACCCAGTACTTC. Filled out from reference TRBV11-2 and TRBJ2-5, the complete variable domain reads EAGVAQSPRYKIIEKRQSVAFWCNPISGHATLYWYQQILGQGPKLLIQFQNNGVVDDSQLPKDRFSAERLKGVDSTLKIQPAKLEDSAVYLCASSQKNHRETQYFGPGTRLLVL.

This chain links TRBV6-2 or TRBV6-3 with TRBJ2-7; TRBD1 agrees at 8 bases. V lost 7 bases and J lost 5; bases outside the gene matches: 7. The germline gives CDR1 MNHEY, CDR2 SVGEGT. This CDR3 is 13 amino acids long. CDR3 sequence: CASTRTGRHEQYF. DNA for the CDR3: TGTGCCAGCACTCGGACAGGGCGGCACGAGCAGTACTTC.

There are many counts of this clonotype. CDR3 coding DNA: TGTGCCAGCAGTTTAGGAGGGGGGTTATCCTATGGCTACACCTTC. Translating it yields CASSLGGGLSYGYTF. The V and J genes are TRBV12-3 or TRBV12-4 and TRBJ1-2; tentative D call: TRBD1 (6 bases). CDR3 length equals 15 residues. Trimming removed 1 base from V and 4 bases from J, with 13 bases in between.

By share of the sample, this clonotype is medium-sized (0.01 to 0.1%). The chain links TRBV12-3 or TRBV12-4 to TRBJ1-1; the D gene is possibly TRBD1 (6 bases). This CDR3 is 16 amino acids long. The V end was cut by 2 bases, the J end by 3 bases, with 16 bases between. The CDR3 loop is CASSLSKQGGYTEAFF. The CDR3 coding sequence is TGTGCCAGCAGTTTATCCAAACAGGGTGGGTACACTGAAGCTTTCTTT.

J is TRBJ2-3 and V is TRBV20-1, with 11 bases lining up with TRBD2. CDR1 is DFQATT and CDR2 is SNEGSKA in the germline V gene (reference sequence). V gave up 5 bases and J gave up 0 bases; unmatched junction bases: 19. This CDR3 contains 20 residues. DNA for the CDR3: TGCAGTGCTCCAAAGGTACTAGCGGGGGCCATATTCGAGAGCACAGATACGCAGTATTTT. Protein: CSAPKVLAGAIFESTDTQYF.

This clonotype has at least ten counts. The chain couples TRBV5-4 to TRBJ1-2; tentative D call: TRBD1 (5 bases). The CDR3 contains 15 residues. Germline lookup yields CDR1 SGHNT and CDR2 YYREEE (reference sequence). The V gene lost 3 bases and the J gene lost 2 bases, with 14 bases spanning the gap. The CDR3 loop is CASSSRGRDNYGYTF. CDR3 nucleotides: TGTGCCAGCAGCTCGAGGGGCAGGGACAACTATGGCTACACCTTC.

This clonotype was observed many times. J is TRBJ1-1 and V is TRBV7-6; a weak D match, TRBD1 (5 bases). The CDR3 is 13 amino acids. Trimming stripped 6 bases from V and 1 base from J, with 9 bases between. Germline-derived CDR1 and CDR2 are SGHVS and FNYEAQ. The CDR3 protein is CASRLDRNTEAFF. In DNA, the CDR3 is TGTGCCAGCAGACTTGACAGGAACACTGAAGCTTTCTTT.

This clonotype was found many times. This rearrangement joins TRBV7-8 to TRBJ2-5, with TRBD2 identical over 7 bases. This CDR3 contains 15 residues. V shed 3 bases and J 1 base; nucleotides not matched to a gene: 5. CDR1 SGHVS and CDR2 FQNEAQ come from the germline V gene. CDR3 sequence reads: CASSFRGDRQETQYF. DNA of the CDR3: TGTGCCAGCAGCTTTCGGGGGGACCGCCAAGAGACCCAGTACTTC.

In this sample, this clonotype turned up a few times. V usage is TRBV20-1 and J usage is TRBJ1-3; 10 bases map to TRBD1. Trimming took 0 bases from V and 7 from J; bases not matched to a gene: 9. This CDR3 has 16 amino acids. CDR1 and CDR2 (germline): DFQATT, SNEGSKA (reference sequence). CDR3 amino acids: CSAREGTGVFGNTIYF. For the CDR3, the DNA is TGCAGTGCTAGAGAAGGGACAGGGGTTTTTGGGAACACCATATATTTT.

This clonotype turned up a few times. The chain combines TRBV6-2 or TRBV6-3 with TRBJ1-1, with no clear D. V lost 6 bases and J 8 bases, leaving 31 bases between the germline ends. Germline values: CDR1 MNHEY, CDR2 SVGEGT. The length of the CDR3 is 18 residues. CDR3 DNA sequence: TGTGCCAGCAGCCGAGGCTGGCAAGCCAAATACTCCTCCTCGGAAGCTTTCTTT. Its protein is CASSRGWQAKYSSSEAFF.

DNA of the CDR3: TGTGCCAGCAGTTTTTTTGACAGGCCCTATGGCTACACCTTC. Protein: CASSFFDRPYGYTF. This chain connects TRBV12-3 or TRBV12-4 to TRBJ1-2, with D possibly being TRBD1 (6 bases). The CDR3 runs 14 residues. With 3 bases removed from V and 4 bases from J, the gap between germline ends came to 12 bases.

This chain connects TRBV12-3 or TRBV12-4 to TRBJ2-1; tentative D call: TRBD2 (5 bases). V lost 8 bases and J 8 bases, leaving 13 bases between the germline ends. The CDR3 contains 12 residues. The CDR3 region has the DNA TGTGCCAGCCTGACTACGATGGATGAGCAGTTCTTC. Protein product: CASLTTMDEQFF.

In this sample, this clonotype turned up many times. The genes are TRBV7-2 and TRBJ1-1, with D possibly TRBD1 on 5 matching bases. This CDR3 contains 13 residues. Trimming removed 4 bases from V and 7 bases from J, with 13 bases in between. Germline V gene lookup returns CDR1 SGHTA and CDR2 FQGNSA. The CDR3 loop reads CASSSGPRGEAFF. CDR3 sequence (DNA): TGTGCCAGCAGCTCGGGACCTAGGGGTGAAGCTTTCTTT.

This clonotype has only a few counts. V and J are TRBV7-2 and TRBJ2-7; no clear D gene. Trimming stripped 1 base from V and 3 bases from J, with 10 bases between. CDR1 is SGHTA and CDR2 is FQGNSA in the germline V gene. The CDR3 consists of 14 residues. The CDR3 region is CASSLGTPYYEQYF. The DNA of the CDR3 is TGTGCCAGCAGCTTAGGGACGCCCTACTACGAGCAGTACTTC.